In its sample, the clone carrying this TCR beta chain was seen many times. Method: immunoSEQ multiplex PCR; TCRdb's copy keeps in-frame clones and lacks some. The table lists 75,000 to 100,000 clones, roughly 85% of them singletons. These data originate in a study of preoperative IRX-2 immunotherapy in early breast cancer. The treatment: preoperative locoregional IRX-2 cytokine immunotherapy. Samples came from a phase Ib trial of preoperative locoregional IRX-2 cytokine immunotherapy. The CDR3 runs 15 residues. The J segment lost 3 bases and the V segment lost 4 bases, leaving 6 bases of the junction unmatched. Germline CDR1 is SGHNT and CDR2 is YENEEA.

The sequenced sample was tumor tissue, obtained after IRX-2 immunotherapy. This clonotype was sampled from a human donor with breast cancer. The chain joins TRBV11-3 to TRBJ1-3; 7 bases are shared with TRBD1. The CDR3 loop reads CASSWGQFIGNTIYF. CDR3 DNA: TGTGCCAGCAGCTGGGGACAGTTTATTGGAAACACCATATATTTT.